Listed below are T cell receptor beta chains from one sample, sequenced in a study of T cells in Graves' hyperthyroidism and ophthalmopathy. Each CDR3 protein is one row after TCRdb ran MiXCR on the multiplex PCR reads. The sample records around 450,000 distinct CDR3 sequences, around 13% being singletons. The sequencing input was blood. These receptors came from a woman younger than 30 with Graves' hyperthyroidism. Both conserved end residues are part of each CDR3. The D gene is left open where the match is weak. The listing skips clone size in some rows; elsewhere it reads once, few, many or a size class.

V	D	size	J	CDR3	DNA
TRBV12-3/TRBV12-4	.	many	TRBJ1-5	CASSYLGNKYSNQPQHF	TGTGCCAGCAGTTACCTGGGGAATAAATATAGCAATCAGCCCCAGCATTTT
TRBV5-1	TRBD1	many	TRBJ2-1	CASSMTGTGGRNEQFF	TGCGCCAGCAGCATGACCGGGACAGGGGGGAGAAATGAGCAGTTCTTC
TRBV7-9	TRBD2	many	TRBJ2-3	CASSPGTSGSRRTDTQYF	TGTGCCAGCAGCCCTGGGACTAGCGGGAGTCGACGCACAGATACGCAGTATTTT
TRBV10-3	.	many	TRBJ1-5	CAIRRDTNQPQHF	TGTGCCATCAGACGGGACACCAATCAGCCCCAGCATTTT
TRBV27	TRBD2	many	TRBJ2-2	CASSLAGVETGELFF	TGTGCCAGCAGCCTAGCGGGAGTGGAGACCGGGGAGCTGTTTTTT
TRBV4-1	TRBD2	.	TRBJ2-4	CASSLILAGGRNIQYF	TGCGCCAGCAGCCTCATACTAGCGGGAGGGAGGAACATTCAGTACTTC
TRBV20-1	.	many	TRBJ2-3	CSASKVATDTQYF	TGCAGTGCTAGCAAGGTGGCCACAGATACGCAGTATTTT
TRBV6-2/TRBV6-3	.	.	TRBJ1-2	CASSYSPGTAYGYTF	TGTGCCAGCAGTTACTCCCCCGGGACCGCCTATGGCTACACCTTC
TRBV9	.	few	TRBJ2-1	CASSVQPNNEQFF	TGTGCCAGCAGCGTGCAACCAAACAATGAGCAGTTCTTC
TRBV7-2	.	many	TRBJ1-2	CASSLGPVSHGYTF	TGTGCCAGCAGCTTAGGCCCGGTTTCCCATGGCTACACCTTC
TRBV27	.	.	TRBJ2-1	CASSLYPLDLYNEQFF	TGTGCCAGCAGTTTATACCCACTAGACCTATACAATGAGCAGTTCTTC
TRBV6-2/TRBV6-3	.	many	TRBJ2-7	CATVEPDSRVNFYEQYF	TGTGCCACAGTAGAGCCGGATAGTAGGGTTAATTTCTACGAGCAGTACTTC
TRBV11-2	.	many	TRBJ2-3	CASSLDRNTQYF	TGTGCCAGCAGCTTAGATCGTAATACGCAGTATTTT
TRBV13	.	many	TRBJ2-3	CASSYSSVHPTDTQYF	TGTGCCAGCAGCTACTCTAGCGTCCATCCGACAGATACGCAGTATTTT
TRBV12-3/TRBV12-4	TRBD1	many	TRBJ2-2	CASRGQGAKALTGELFF	TGTGCCAGCAGGGGACAGGGGGCGAAGGCGTTGACCGGGGAGCTGTTTTTT
TRBV2	TRBD1	.	TRBJ2-2	CASSKMTGGTGELFF	TGTGCCAGCAGTAAGATGACAGGGGGCACCGGGGAGCTGTTTTTT
TRBV27	.	many	TRBJ2-2	CASSLGIPTGELFF	TGTGCCAGCAGTCTCGGGATACCAACCGGGGAGCTGTTTTTT
TRBV11-1	TRBD1	many	TRBJ1-1	CASSFSDRGITAFF	TGTGCCAGCAGCTTCTCTGACAGGGGCATCACGGCTTTCTTT
TRBV10-3	TRBD1	.	TRBJ1-2	CAISEDRGAGYTF	TGTGCCATCAGTGAGGACAGGGGAGCAGGCTACACCTTC